The 15 T cell receptor beta chains reported below all come from one sample, sequenced in a study of immune cell composition in non-small cell lung cancer. Measured with immunoSEQ multiplex PCR; TCRdb has only the in-frame clones, and not every one. The profile shows more than 15,000 clones, around four fifths of them singletons. Normal lung was taken at the farthest possible site, at least 3 cm from tumour. This sample was also put to use in a study of CD4 T cells in lung cancer.

The source material was non-adjacent lung tissue. These TCRs come from a human donor with non-small cell lung cancer.

The rearrangement uses TRBV19 and TRBJ2-6; 9 bases fit TRBD1. With V trimmed by 3 bases and J by 5 bases, 5 bases remained unmatched. The CDR3 has 16 residues. Germline V gives CDR1 LNHDA, CDR2 SQIVND (reference sequence). The CDR3, as DNA: TGTGCCAGTAGTATTACAGGGGGCTTTCGGGCCAACGTCCTGACTTTC. This sequence encodes CASSITGGFRANVLTF.

Here the CDR3 DNA reads TGCGCCAGCAGCGGGGGGACTAGCGGGGACTTCACAGATACGCAGTATTTT. Its translation: CASSGGTSGDFTDTQYF. The gene calls are TRBV5-1 and TRBJ2-3, with TRBD2 identical over 13 bases. This CDR3 contains 17 residues. Losses at the gene ends were 4 bases for V and 2 bases for J; bases not matched to a gene: 7. Germline CDR1 is SGHRS and CDR2 is YFSETQ.

The chain combines TRBV7-9 with TRBJ1-6, with a tentative D call TRBD1 (6 bases). Germline V CDR1 and CDR2: SEHNR, FQNEAQ (reference sequence). Between the trimmed V and J ends, which lost 7 bases and 5 bases, there was a span of 18 bases. This CDR3 spans 16 amino acids. CDR3 protein: CASTFLGGEDNSPLHF. The CDR3 region has the DNA TGTGCCAGCACCTTTCTGGGGGGCGAAGATAATTCACCCCTCCACTTT.

This chain connects TRBV2 to TRBJ1-1; the match to TRBD1 covers 9 bases. CDR3 length: 17 residues. Germline values: CDR1 SNHLY, CDR2 FYNNEI. V lost 4 bases, J lost 4 bases, and 13 bases stayed unmatched. The CDR3 nucleotides are TGTGCCAGCAGTGGGGGACAGGGCGAGCGCTTGGTCACTGAAGCTTTCTTT. It specifies CASSGGQGERLVTEAFF.

The chain employs TRBV5-1 and TRBJ2-3; the D is unclear. Trimming pared 4 bases from V and 2 bases from J, leaving 17 bases between. CDR1 SGHRS and CDR2 YFSETQ come from the germline V gene. The CDR3 extends over 16 amino acids. CDR3 nucleotide sequence: TGCGCCAGCAGCATCGCTCTTGAGATCACCACAGATACGCAGTATTTT. It translates to CASSIALEITTDTQYF.

Only one count was recorded for this clone. This rearrangement joins TRBV6-1 to TRBJ1-2; D perhaps matches TRBD1 (6 bases). V lost 5 bases to trimming and J lost 6 bases, with 16 bases between them. The CDR3 is made up of 14 amino acids. CDR1 and CDR2 from the germline V gene are MNHNS and SASEGT. The CDR3 DNA reads as TGTGCCAGCAGTCAGAATACAGGGATAAATGGCTACACCTTC. This sequence encodes CASSQNTGINGYTF.

V and J are TRBV11-3 and TRBJ1-6, with D unclear. V lost 1 base and J lost 10, with 14 bases in between. This CDR3 spans 15 amino acids. Germline-derived CDR1 and CDR2 are SGHNT and YENEEA. The DNA of the CDR3 is TGTGCCAGCAGCTTAGTGGGCCTTAAGAACTCACCCCTCCACTTT. This sequence encodes CASSLVGLKNSPLHF.

The chain has TRBV5-5 and TRBJ2-1; D is possibly TRBD2 (5 bases). Germline V gives CDR1 SGHKS, CDR2 YYEKEE (reference sequence). The CDR3 is 11 amino acids. With 10 bases removed from V and 6 bases from J, the gap between germline ends came to 11 bases. The CDR3 DNA reads TGTGCCGTCAGACGGGGCAATGAGCAGTTCTTC. The encoded protein is CAVRRGNEQFF.

This clone was counted between two and nine times. The CDR3 DNA reads as TGTGCCAGCAGCTTAGTAGGGACAGGGGGCACTGAAGCTTTCTTT. This sequence encodes CASSLVGTGGTEAFF. The rearrangement links TRBV7-8 to TRBJ1-1; 11 nucleotides match TRBD1. Germline assignment: CDR1 SGHVS and CDR2 FQNEAQ. This CDR3 is 15 amino acids long. V trimming: 1 base; J trimming: 4 bases; junction bases outside the gene matches: 2.

The CDR3: CASSQENLGGGYTF. CDR3 coding DNA: TGCGCCAGCAGCCAAGAAAACTTGGGCGGTGGCTACACCTTC. The V and J genes are TRBV4-3 and TRBJ1-2; no definite D call. Germline assignment: CDR1 LGHNA and CDR2 YSLEER. V lost 0 bases and J 7 bases, leaving 12 bases between the germline ends. The CDR3 extends over 14 amino acids.

The chain combines TRBV11-2 with TRBJ2-1; TRBD2 matches at 7 bases. The CDR3 spans 15 residues. Germline loops: CDR1 SGHAT, CDR2 FQNNGV. The ends lost 3 bases at V and 2 bases at J; junction bases unmatched: 4. CDR3 nucleotide sequence: TGTGCCAGCAGCTTGATGGGGGGGACCTACAATGAGCAGTTCTTC. Protein sequence: CASSLMGGTYNEQFF.

The chain uses TRBV7-2 and TRBJ2-1, with D unresolved. CDR3 size: 12 residues. Germline V gene lookup returns CDR1 SGHTA and CDR2 FQGNSA. The V gene lost 5 bases and the J gene lost 15 bases, with 17 bases spanning the gap. The CDR3 sequence is CASSPYLERPFF. As DNA, the CDR3 is TGTGCCAGCAGCCCCTATTTAGAGAGGCCGTTCTTC.

The chain is built from TRBV6-4 and TRBJ2-1; TRBD2 aligns across 12 bases. Trimming cost V 0 bases and J 4 bases; bases outside gene matches: 1. Germline CDR1 MRHNA, CDR2 SNTAGT. This CDR3 region has 16 residues. This CDR3 reads CASSDSGLAGYNEQFF. In DNA, the CDR3 is TGTGCCAGCAGTGACTCAGGACTAGCGGGGTACAATGAGCAGTTCTTC.

This rearrangement joins TRBV29-1 to TRBJ2-2; no clear D gene. The CDR3 contains 13 residues. Germline V gives CDR1 SQVTM, CDR2 ANQGSEA. Trimming stripped 4 bases from V and 4 bases from J, with 10 bases between. CDR3 sequence (DNA): TGCAGCGTTGGACCGCATTCCACCGGGGAGCTGTTTTTT. Its translation: CSVGPHSTGELFF.

The V call is TRBV4-1, the J call TRBJ1-1, with unresolved D. V was shortened by 4 bases and J by 1 base, with 13 bases between the two germline ends. This CDR3 comprises 15 residues. In germline, CDR1 is MGHRA, CDR2 YSYEKL. CDR3 nucleotides: TGCGCCAGCAGCCTCGTGGCAGTGCAGAACACTGAAGCTTTCTTT. Protein sequence: CASSLVAVQNTEAFF.